This record concerns one T cell receptor (beta chain) sequence. Its cognate antigen is unknown. Germline-derived CDR1 and CDR2 are MDHEN and SYDVKM. The CDR3 contains 15 residues. The V end was cut by 5 bases, the J end by 0 bases, with 14 bases between. Data came from immunoSEQ multiplex PCR; TCRdb stores just in-frame clones and leaves some out. The sample contains over 950,000 clones, roughly 80% of which appear only once. This sample is drawn from a study of shared clonotypes between healthy human individuals. The study, taken as a whole, reports: Since donors were few, the genetic and exposure-history diversity represented was limited. In contrast to clonotypes shared by all four donors, non-shared clonotypes had lower generation probabilities.

This receptor was identified in a man aged 18 to 30 in good health. Some clones in this sample may be carry-over from other donors' samples. V and J are TRBV28 and TRBJ2-7; D is tentatively TRBD1 or TRBD2 (5 bases each). The material sequenced was memory CD4+ T cells from PBMCs. As for subset: CD45RA-negative fraction. The CDR3 loop is CASSAPGPVSYEQYF. In DNA form, the CDR3 reads TGTGCCAGCAGTGCCCCGGGACCGGTCTCCTACGAGCAGTACTTC.